The clone carrying this T cell receptor (beta chain) has only one observation. Its antigen is still unknown. The data derive from a study of shared clonotypes between healthy human individuals. Whole-study context: Contributing individuals were a couple of females and three males aged 18 to 49.

All donors were Caucasian adults living in Nashville, Tennessee. Generated by immunoSEQ multiplex PCR, the TCRdb table keeps only in-frame clones and is missing some. This sample has about 1.5 million clones, with 98% found just once. Whole-study findings and limits: Only blood was sampled, and tissue TCR repertoires likely differ from blood ones.

The sequencing sample was made of naive CD4+ T cells sorted from blood. Subset reported: CD45RA+ positively selected. The source is a man aged 25 to 40 in good health.

CDR3: CSVESQGAYNEQFF. The CDR3 nucleotides are TGCAGCGTTGAATCCCAGGGGGCCTACAATGAGCAGTTCTTC. This chain connects TRBV29-1 to TRBJ2-1; 7 bases line up with TRBD1. After removal of 2 bases from V and 2 bases from J, the junction contained 3 bases not matched to a gene. This CDR3 contains 14 residues. The germline V gene encodes CDR1 SQVTM and CDR2 ANQGSEA.